Listed below are T cell receptor beta chains from one sample, sequenced in a study of radiotherapy plus CTLA-4 blockade in lung cancer. Produced via immunoSEQ multiplex PCR; TCRdb's table is partial and in-frame only. The table records 80,000 or so clones, more than 80% of them present only once. The sample was peripheral blood, taken from a patient treated with radiotherapy plus ipilimumab. These receptors came from a human donor with non-small cell lung cancer who had stable disease on radiotherapy plus ipilimumab. Each CDR3 is given with its conserved first and last residue. The order of the fields is clone size, J gene, D gene, V gene, CDR3 protein, CDR3 DNA. The D gene is left open where the match is weak. Some rows have no size entry. The others give once, few or many, or a class for an expanded clone.

clone_size: .
j_call: TRBJ2-3
d_call: .
v_call: TRBV2
cdr3_aa: CASISYRGTDTQYF
cdr3_nt: TGTGCCAGCATCAGCTACAGGGGCACAGATACGCAGTATTTT

clone_size: .
j_call: TRBJ2-7
d_call: TRBD1
v_call: TRBV7-6
cdr3_aa: CASSLQGANEQYF
cdr3_nt: TGTGCCAGCAGCTTGCAGGGGGCTAACGAGCAGTACTTC

clone_size: .
j_call: TRBJ2-7
d_call: TRBD1
v_call: TRBV18
cdr3_aa: CASSLSGGSDEQYF
cdr3_nt: TGTGCCAGCTCACTTTCAGGGGGCTCTGACGAGCAGTACTTC

clone_size: .
j_call: TRBJ1-1
d_call: TRBD1
v_call: TRBV7-3
cdr3_aa: CASSSGQNREAFF
cdr3_nt: TGTGCCAGCAGCTCGGGACAGAACCGTGAAGCTTTCTTT

clone_size: .
j_call: TRBJ2-3
d_call: TRBD2
v_call: TRBV6-4
cdr3_aa: CASSTLAGDTQYF
cdr3_nt: TGTGCCAGCAGTACCTTAGCGGGGGATACGCAGTATTTT

clone_size: once
j_call: TRBJ2-1
d_call: TRBD2
v_call: TRBV7-9
cdr3_aa: CASSLLTSWQSSYNEQFF
cdr3_nt: TGTGCCAGCAGCCTCCTGACTAGCTGGCAGAGCTCCTACAATGAGCAGTTCTTC

clone_size: .
j_call: TRBJ2-2
d_call: .
v_call: TRBV5-5
cdr3_aa: CASSKTAMEFTGELFF
cdr3_nt: TGTGCCAGCAGCAAGACAGCAATGGAATTCACCGGGGAGCTGTTTTTT

clone_size: .
j_call: TRBJ2-3
d_call: .
v_call: TRBV7-2
cdr3_aa: CASSLAFSRPTQYF
cdr3_nt: TGTGCCAGCAGCTTAGCTTTTAGTCGGCCAACGCAGTATTTT

clone_size: once
j_call: TRBJ1-5
d_call: .
v_call: TRBV20-1
cdr3_aa: CSARGGQPQHF
cdr3_nt: TGCAGTGCTAGAGGAGGTCAGCCCCAGCATTTT

clone_size: .
j_call: TRBJ2-5
d_call: TRBD1
v_call: TRBV4-2
cdr3_aa: CASSQVSSGTGETQYF
cdr3_nt: TGTGCCAGCAGCCAAGTGTCGAGCGGGACAGGGGAGACCCAGTACTTC

clone_size: .
j_call: TRBJ1-3
d_call: TRBD1
v_call: TRBV27
cdr3_aa: CASSARGYGNTIYF
cdr3_nt: TGTGCCAGCAGTGCCAGGGGGTATGGAAACACCATATATTTT

clone_size: .
j_call: TRBJ2-3
d_call: TRBD2
v_call: TRBV14
cdr3_aa: CASSSRSSGGPLAYF
cdr3_nt: TGTGCCAGCAGCTCAAGGAGTAGCGGGGGCCCTTTGGCGTATTTT

clone_size: .
j_call: TRBJ1-3
d_call: .
v_call: TRBV5-1
cdr3_aa: CASRESTGPSGNTIYF
cdr3_nt: TGCGCCAGCAGAGAAAGTACAGGGCCCTCTGGAAACACCATATATTTT

clone_size: .
j_call: TRBJ1-1
d_call: .
v_call: TRBV11-2
cdr3_aa: CASSLEQIATEAFF
cdr3_nt: TGTGCCAGCAGCTTAGAACAGATAGCCACTGAAGCTTTCTTT

clone_size: .
j_call: TRBJ2-5
d_call: TRBD2
v_call: TRBV9
cdr3_aa: CASSVSLTRGDQETQYF
cdr3_nt: TGTGCCAGCAGCGTAAGTTTAACTCGGGGGGACCAAGAGACCCAGTACTTC

clone_size: .
j_call: TRBJ2-3
d_call: TRBD2
v_call: TRBV7-2
cdr3_aa: CASSLLAGGTDTQYF
cdr3_nt: TGTGCCAGCAGCTTACTGGCGGGGGGCACAGATACGCAGTATTTT

clone_size: .
j_call: TRBJ1-5
d_call: TRBD1
v_call: TRBV27
cdr3_aa: CASTPDRGNQPQHF
cdr3_nt: TGTGCCAGCACCCCAGACAGGGGCAATCAGCCCCAGCATTTT

clone_size: .
j_call: TRBJ2-1
d_call: TRBD2
v_call: TRBV9
cdr3_aa: CASTRGPTSGPYNEQFF
cdr3_nt: TGTGCCAGCACCAGGGGTCCAACTAGCGGCCCCTACAATGAGCAGTTCTTC

clone_size: few
j_call: TRBJ2-7
d_call: TRBD2
v_call: TRBV5-1
cdr3_aa: CASSLSSGRLTYEQYF
cdr3_nt: TGCGCCAGCAGCCTATCTAGCGGGAGGCTTACCTACGAGCAGTACTTC

clone_size: once
j_call: TRBJ2-2
d_call: .
v_call: TRBV9
cdr3_aa: CASSVTPGGRSTGELFF
cdr3_nt: TGTGCCAGCAGCGTAACCCCTGGCGGCCGCTCCACCGGGGAGCTGTTTTTT

clone_size: .
j_call: TRBJ2-5
d_call: TRBD2
v_call: TRBV7-3
cdr3_aa: CASSLSGRGETQYF
cdr3_nt: TGTGCCAGCAGCTTAAGCGGGAGGGGGGAGACCCAGTACTTC

clone_size: .
j_call: TRBJ1-1
d_call: .
v_call: TRBV11-2
cdr3_aa: CASVGRIRTEAFF
cdr3_nt: TGTGCCAGCGTCGGGAGGATAAGGACTGAAGCTTTCTTT

clone_size: .
j_call: TRBJ2-3
d_call: .
v_call: TRBV27
cdr3_aa: CASEDWSTDTQYF
cdr3_nt: TGTGCCAGCGAAGACTGGAGCACAGATACGCAGTATTTT

clone_size: few
j_call: TRBJ1-4
d_call: .
v_call: TRBV6-1
cdr3_aa: CASSEPGATNEKLFF
cdr3_nt: TGTGCCAGCAGTGAACCTGGGGCAACTAATGAAAAACTGTTTTTT

clone_size: .
j_call: TRBJ1-1
d_call: .
v_call: TRBV18
cdr3_aa: CASSPEGALSNTEAFF
cdr3_nt: TGTGCCAGCTCACCGGAAGGGGCCCTCTCGAACACTGAAGCTTTCTTT

clone_size: .
j_call: TRBJ1-5
d_call: .
v_call: TRBV4-2
cdr3_aa: CASSQAPGNQPQHF
cdr3_nt: TGTGCCAGCAGCCAAGCCCCTGGCAATCAGCCCCAGCATTTT

clone_size: once
j_call: TRBJ2-3
d_call: .
v_call: TRBV27
cdr3_aa: CASSLARMTDTQYF
cdr3_nt: TGTGCCAGCAGTTTAGCTAGGATGACAGATACGCAGTATTTT

clone_size: .
j_call: TRBJ2-3
d_call: TRBD2
v_call: TRBV7-8
cdr3_aa: CASSSTSLTDTQYF
cdr3_nt: TGTGCCAGCAGCTCGACTAGCCTCACAGATACGCAGTATTTT

clone_size: .
j_call: TRBJ2-2
d_call: .
v_call: TRBV11-3
cdr3_aa: CASSPQAFTGELFF
cdr3_nt: TGTGCCAGCAGCCCCCAGGCCTTCACCGGGGAGCTGTTTTTT

clone_size: few
j_call: TRBJ2-1
d_call: .
v_call: TRBV5-4
cdr3_aa: CASSLGGSSYNEQFF
cdr3_nt: TGTGCCAGCAGCTTGGGTGGGAGCTCCTACAATGAGCAGTTCTTC

clone_size: .
j_call: TRBJ2-2
d_call: .
v_call: TRBV2
cdr3_aa: CASSSYGGRGTGELFF
cdr3_nt: TGTGCCAGCAGTTCTTACGGGGGGCGCGGCACCGGGGAGCTGTTTTTT

clone_size: .
j_call: TRBJ1-6
d_call: .
v_call: TRBV6-4
cdr3_aa: CASSVGRRSSPLHF
cdr3_nt: TGTGCCAGCAGTGTCGGTCGAAGAAGTTCACCCCTCCACTTT

clone_size: .
j_call: TRBJ2-2
d_call: TRBD2
v_call: TRBV7-6
cdr3_aa: CASSFGLAGGPGTGELFF
cdr3_nt: TGTGCCAGCAGCTTCGGACTAGCGGGGGGGCCGGGCACCGGGGAGCTGTTTTTT

clone_size: few
j_call: TRBJ1-3
d_call: .
v_call: TRBV6-5
cdr3_aa: CASSPQSSGNTIYF
cdr3_nt: TGTGCCAGCAGCCCACAGAGCTCTGGAAACACCATATATTTT

clone_size: .
j_call: TRBJ2-1
d_call: TRBD2
v_call: TRBV9
cdr3_aa: CASSVGAGGGNEQFF
cdr3_nt: TGTGCCAGCAGCGTAGGAGCGGGAGGGGGCAATGAGCAGTTCTTC

clone_size: .
j_call: TRBJ2-1
d_call: TRBD2
v_call: TRBV28
cdr3_aa: CASSPGGLAPLNEQFF
cdr3_nt: TGTGCCAGCAGTCCGGGCGGACTAGCGCCTTTGAATGAGCAGTTCTTC

clone_size: few
j_call: TRBJ1-2
d_call: TRBD1
v_call: TRBV7-2
cdr3_aa: CASSRGQGADYGYTF
cdr3_nt: TGTGCCAGCAGCCGGGGACAGGGGGCCGACTATGGCTACACCTTC

clone_size: .
j_call: TRBJ1-2
d_call: .
v_call: TRBV9
cdr3_aa: CASKGEGIYGYTF
cdr3_nt: TGTGCCAGCAAGGGGGAGGGAATCTATGGCTACACCTTC

clone_size: .
j_call: TRBJ2-1
d_call: TRBD2
v_call: TRBV7-3
cdr3_aa: CASSDITGISGGHNEQFF
cdr3_nt: TGTGCCAGCAGCGACATAACGGGGATTAGCGGGGGGCACAATGAGCAGTTCTTC

clone_size: .
j_call: TRBJ2-3
d_call: TRBD2
v_call: TRBV7-8
cdr3_aa: CASSSGLAGSSSTDTQYF
cdr3_nt: TGTGCCAGCAGCTCTGGACTAGCGGGGAGCTCTAGCACAGATACGCAGTATTTT

clone_size: once
j_call: TRBJ2-7
d_call: TRBD2
v_call: TRBV29-1
cdr3_aa: CSVEEMRAGDTYEQYF
cdr3_nt: TGCAGCGTTGAAGAAATGCGGGCGGGAGACACCTACGAGCAGTACTTC

clone_size: few
j_call: TRBJ2-5
d_call: .
v_call: TRBV27
cdr3_aa: CASSLMGVETQYF
cdr3_nt: TGTGCCAGCAGTTTGATGGGGGTTGAGACCCAGTACTTC

clone_size: .
j_call: TRBJ2-3
d_call: .
v_call: TRBV6-4
cdr3_aa: CASSERATDTQYF
cdr3_nt: TGTGCCAGCAGTGAACGGGCAACAGATACGCAGTATTTT

clone_size: .
j_call: TRBJ1-6
d_call: .
v_call: TRBV9
cdr3_aa: CASSVQGGGSPLHF
cdr3_nt: TGTGCCAGCAGCGTCCAGGGAGGTGGTTCACCCCTCCACTTT

clone_size: .
j_call: TRBJ2-2
d_call: .
v_call: TRBV6-5
cdr3_aa: CASGHPNTGELFF
cdr3_nt: TGTGCCAGCGGACACCCGAACACCGGGGAGCTGTTTTTT

clone_size: .
j_call: TRBJ2-7
d_call: TRBD1
v_call: TRBV11-2
cdr3_aa: CASSLGQGIYEQYF
cdr3_nt: TGTGCCAGCAGCTTAGGACAGGGTATCTACGAGCAGTACTTC

clone_size: .
j_call: TRBJ2-7
d_call: TRBD1
v_call: TRBV5-4
cdr3_aa: CASSSPGQGAYEQYF
cdr3_nt: TGTGCCAGCAGCTCACCGGGACAGGGAGCCTACGAGCAGTACTTC

clone_size: few
j_call: TRBJ2-1
d_call: TRBD2
v_call: TRBV7-9
cdr3_aa: CASSFGLATLRVYNEQFF
cdr3_nt: TGTGCCAGCAGCTTCGGACTAGCGACCCTCCGAGTCTACAATGAGCAGTTCTTC

clone_size: .
j_call: TRBJ1-2
d_call: TRBD1
v_call: TRBV28
cdr3_aa: CASSIQGVVYGYTF
cdr3_nt: TGTGCCAGCAGTATTCAGGGGGTTGTCTATGGCTACACCTTC

clone_size: .
j_call: TRBJ1-4
d_call: TRBD1
v_call: TRBV5-8
cdr3_aa: CASSSDRGGEKLFF
cdr3_nt: TGTGCCAGCAGCTCGGACAGGGGGGGTGAAAAACTGTTTTTT

clone_size: .
j_call: TRBJ2-2
d_call: .
v_call: TRBV12-5
cdr3_aa: CASGLSTREDTGELFF
cdr3_nt: TGTGCTAGTGGTTTGTCAACCAGGGAGGACACCGGGGAGCTGTTTTTT

clone_size: .
j_call: TRBJ2-1
d_call: TRBD2
v_call: TRBV9
cdr3_aa: CASSVLAVYNEQFF
cdr3_nt: TGTGCCAGCAGCGTACTAGCGGTATACAATGAGCAGTTCTTC

clone_size: .
j_call: TRBJ2-5
d_call: TRBD2
v_call: TRBV11-2
cdr3_aa: CASSLISAGGPETQYF
cdr3_nt: TGTGCCAGCAGCTTAATCTCTGCGGGAGGGCCGGAGACCCAGTACTTC

clone_size: .
j_call: TRBJ2-1
d_call: TRBD2
v_call: TRBV5-4
cdr3_aa: CASSPTSGSSYNEQFF
cdr3_nt: TGTGCCAGCAGCCCAACTAGCGGGAGCTCCTACAATGAGCAGTTCTTC

clone_size: few
j_call: TRBJ1-4
d_call: .
v_call: TRBV18
cdr3_aa: CASSPRDGNEKLFF
cdr3_nt: TGTGCCAGCTCACCTCGGGACGGTAATGAAAAACTGTTTTTT